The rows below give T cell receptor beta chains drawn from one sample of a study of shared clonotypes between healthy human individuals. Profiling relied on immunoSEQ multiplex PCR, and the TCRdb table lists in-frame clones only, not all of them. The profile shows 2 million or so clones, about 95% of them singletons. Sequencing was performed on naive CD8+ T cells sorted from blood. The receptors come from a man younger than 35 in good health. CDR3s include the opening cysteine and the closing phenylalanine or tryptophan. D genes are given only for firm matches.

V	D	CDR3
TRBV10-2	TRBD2	CASSDSAGGRNEQFF
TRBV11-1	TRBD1	CASSWDRGAYNSPLHF
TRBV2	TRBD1	CARRDGDRDVLTF
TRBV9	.	CASSVNREIAEAFF
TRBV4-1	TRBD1	CASSQERGQGHGYTF
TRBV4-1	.	CASSHFPRRFYGYTF
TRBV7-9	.	CASSSHLYASNEKLFF
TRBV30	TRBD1	CAWHWAGGDYGYTF
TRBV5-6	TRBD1	CASSWGTGVTGELFF
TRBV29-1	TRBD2	CSVEESLAGLPLNEQFF
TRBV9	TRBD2	CASSVGVGLAGIEQFF
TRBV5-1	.	CASSLVSGEYNEQFF
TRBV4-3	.	CASSQDFSGETQYF
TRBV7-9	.	CASSSPHSDEQYF
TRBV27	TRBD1	CASSPYRTGPYEQYF
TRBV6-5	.	CASMWGTNTGELFF
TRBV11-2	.	CASSLGGVEETQYF
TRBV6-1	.	CASSDPPDLDTQYF
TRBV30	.	CAWGNWAITEAFF
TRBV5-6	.	CASSDSPTYEQYF
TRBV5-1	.	CASSLEGLNTGEPFF
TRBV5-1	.	CASSFAGPFYGYTF
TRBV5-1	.	CASSLDRWDEQYF
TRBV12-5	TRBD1	CASGVGTAFGYTF
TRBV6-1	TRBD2	CASSDRLAAHPETQYF
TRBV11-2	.	CASSSTGREGYNEQFF
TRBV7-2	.	CALSRDSYEQYF
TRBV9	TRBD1	CASSSGTGDTDTQYF
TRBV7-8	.	CASSLVAPGYGFEAFF
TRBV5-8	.	CGDPYGYTF
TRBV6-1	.	CASSEDDSSYNEQFF
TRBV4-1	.	CASSQKLSYEQYF
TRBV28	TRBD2	CASIGLAEYNEQFF
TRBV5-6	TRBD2	CASSPGGGAAYEQYF
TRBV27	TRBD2	CASLAGGRRLSGELFF
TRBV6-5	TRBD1	CASRGQFYGYTF
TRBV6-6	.	CASSDSYEQYF
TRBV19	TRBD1	CASSGEPPGTGYNSPLHF
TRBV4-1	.	CASSQEMRDADTQYF
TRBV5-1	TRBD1	CASSATGTHPFDTGELFF
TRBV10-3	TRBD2	CAISDPYGREGLGTQYF
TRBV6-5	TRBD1	CASSAGTDSNQPQHF
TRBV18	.	CASSPPVTDTQYF
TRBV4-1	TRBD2	CASSQDGTGGDTGELFF
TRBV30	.	CAWGGTGNEQFF
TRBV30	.	CAWNDIYSGANVLTF